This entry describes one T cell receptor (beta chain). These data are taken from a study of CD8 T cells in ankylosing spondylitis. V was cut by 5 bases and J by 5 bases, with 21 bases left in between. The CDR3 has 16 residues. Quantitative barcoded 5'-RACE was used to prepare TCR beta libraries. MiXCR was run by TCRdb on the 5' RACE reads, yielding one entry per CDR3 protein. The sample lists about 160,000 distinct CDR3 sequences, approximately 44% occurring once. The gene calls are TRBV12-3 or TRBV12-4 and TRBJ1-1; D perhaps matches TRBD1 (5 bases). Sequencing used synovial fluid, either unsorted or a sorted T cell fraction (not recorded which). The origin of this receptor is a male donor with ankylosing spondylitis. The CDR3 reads CASSIIRGYRRTEAFF. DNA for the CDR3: TGTGCCAGCAGTATAATACGTGGGTACAGGAGAACTGAAGCTTTCTTT.